Listed below are T cell receptor beta chains from one sample, sequenced in a study of cytomegalovirus exposure and HLA in healthy donors. Libraries were prepared by immunoSEQ multiplex PCR; TCRdb keeps only in-frame clonotypes and omits some of them. The data contain roughly 120,000 clones, just under 70% of them singletons. Material: PBMCs. The receptors here all came from a woman between 65 and 79 years old in good health and CMV-seropositive. CDR3s include the opening cysteine and the closing phenylalanine or tryptophan. D genes are given only for firm matches. Where a row states a size, it is once, few, many or the class of an expanded clone; other rows omit it.

CDR3 DNA: TGCGCCAGCAGCCCTAGGGGGGGTCAAACCGGGGAGCTGTTTTTT; CDR3 protein: CASSPRGGQTGELFF; D gene: .; clone size: .; V gene: TRBV5-1; J gene: TRBJ2-2
CDR3 DNA: TGTGCCAGCAGCCCCTGGACAGCGATGAACACTGAAGCTTTCTTT; CDR3 protein: CASSPWTAMNTEAFF; D gene: .; clone size: .; V gene: TRBV7-6; J gene: TRBJ1-1
CDR3 DNA: TGTGCCAGCAGTGACCTCCGGACACCTCCGAATTCACCCCTCCACTTT; CDR3 protein: CASSDLRTPPNSPLHF; D gene: .; clone size: .; V gene: TRBV2; J gene: TRBJ1-6
CDR3 DNA: TGTGCCACCAGCAGAGATCTCACGGCAGATACGCAGTATTTT; CDR3 protein: CATSRDLTADTQYF; D gene: .; clone size: .; V gene: TRBV15; J gene: TRBJ2-3
CDR3 DNA: TGTGCCAGCAGCTTAGGTGGAGGGGACACTGAAGCTTTCTTT; CDR3 protein: CASSLGGGDTEAFF; D gene: .; clone size: .; V gene: TRBV5-4; J gene: TRBJ1-1
CDR3 DNA: TGTGCCAGCAGCAGACCAGGGGGCCGTGAGACCCAGTACTTC; CDR3 protein: CASSRPGGRETQYF; D gene: TRBD1; clone size: .; V gene: TRBV27; J gene: TRBJ2-5
CDR3 DNA: TGCGCCAGCAGCTTGACAGGGATGGACTATGGCTACACCTTC; CDR3 protein: CASSLTGMDYGYTF; D gene: .; clone size: .; V gene: TRBV5-1; J gene: TRBJ1-2
CDR3 DNA: TGTGCCAGCAGCCTGAGCGGGGCGGGGGAGACCCAGTACTTC; CDR3 protein: CASSLSGAGETQYF; D gene: TRBD2; clone size: .; V gene: TRBV11-2; J gene: TRBJ2-5
CDR3 DNA: TGCGCCAGCAGCCTAAAACAGGACCTTAACTATGGCTACACCTTC; CDR3 protein: CASSLKQDLNYGYTF; D gene: .; clone size: .; V gene: TRBV5-1; J gene: TRBJ1-2
CDR3 DNA: TGCGCCAGCAGCCAAGCCTGGACAGGGGACACTGAAGCTTTCTTT; CDR3 protein: CASSQAWTGDTEAFF; D gene: TRBD1; clone size: .; V gene: TRBV4-3; J gene: TRBJ1-1
CDR3 DNA: TGTGCCAGCAGGTCGACAGCGAGCAATCAGCCCCAGCATTTT; CDR3 protein: CASRSTASNQPQHF; D gene: .; clone size: .; V gene: TRBV27; J gene: TRBJ1-5
CDR3 DNA: TGTGCCAGCTCGACACAGAGCTCCTACGAGCAGTACTTC; CDR3 protein: CASSTQSSYEQYF; D gene: .; clone size: .; V gene: TRBV18; J gene: TRBJ2-7
CDR3 DNA: TGTGCCAGCAGTGACATCCCGACTAACCCCAGAGCCCCTAGCACAGATACGCAGTATTTT; CDR3 protein: CASSDIPTNPRAPSTDTQYF; D gene: .; clone size: .; V gene: TRBV6-1; J gene: TRBJ2-3
CDR3 DNA: TGTGCCAGCAGGGCCACAGGCACAGATACGCAGTATTTT; CDR3 protein: CASRATGTDTQYF; D gene: .; clone size: .; V gene: TRBV6-5; J gene: TRBJ2-3
CDR3 DNA: TGTGCCAGCAGCCGCGGGACAGGGTCCTACAATGAGCAGTTCTTC; CDR3 protein: CASSRGTGSYNEQFF; D gene: TRBD1; clone size: few; V gene: TRBV14; J gene: TRBJ2-1
CDR3 DNA: TGCAGCGTTGCATCCGGGACAGGGGATTCACCCCTCCACTTT; CDR3 protein: CSVASGTGDSPLHF; D gene: TRBD1; clone size: few; V gene: TRBV29-1; J gene: TRBJ1-6
CDR3 DNA: TGTGCCAGCAGAGTCAGGGGGTCGACCTCGTGGACCCAGTACTTC; CDR3 protein: CASRVRGSTSWTQYF; D gene: TRBD1; clone size: .; V gene: TRBV6-5; J gene: TRBJ2-5
CDR3 DNA: TGTGCCTGGACCCTGCCAGGTTCCTATGGCTACACCTTC; CDR3 protein: CAWTLPGSYGYTF; D gene: .; clone size: few; V gene: TRBV30; J gene: TRBJ1-2
CDR3 DNA: TGTGCCAGCAAAGGACAGGGATCCTACGAGCAGTACTTC; CDR3 protein: CASKGQGSYEQYF; D gene: TRBD1; clone size: .; V gene: TRBV7-2; J gene: TRBJ2-7
CDR3 DNA: TGTGCCAGCAGTCTGACCGGGACAAACCTCGGAAACACCATATATTTT; CDR3 protein: CASSLTGTNLGNTIYF; D gene: .; clone size: .; V gene: TRBV4-2; J gene: TRBJ1-3
CDR3 DNA: TGTGCCAGCAGTTACTCGATTACGGGGTTAAGAACTGAAGCTTTCTTT; CDR3 protein: CASSYSITGLRTEAFF; D gene: .; clone size: .; V gene: TRBV6-5; J gene: TRBJ1-1
CDR3 DNA: TGTGCCAGCAGTGATGGCTTCTCTGGAAACACCATATATTTT; CDR3 protein: CASSDGFSGNTIYF; D gene: .; clone size: few; V gene: TRBV2; J gene: TRBJ1-3
CDR3 DNA: TGTGCCAGCAGGGAAGAAGGGTCGGGAAACTATGGCTACACCTTC; CDR3 protein: CASREEGSGNYGYTF; D gene: .; clone size: .; V gene: TRBV6-6; J gene: TRBJ1-2
CDR3 DNA: TGTGCCAGCAGCTTCTCGACTAGCGGGGGGGCGGGGGAGCAGTACTTC; CDR3 protein: CASSFSTSGGAGEQYF; D gene: TRBD2; clone size: .; V gene: TRBV7-2; J gene: TRBJ2-7
CDR3 DNA: TGCGCCAGCAGCCAAAGTAGGCTAGCGGGGGACCCCCCCGAGCAGTACTTC; CDR3 protein: CASSQSRLAGDPPEQYF; D gene: TRBD2; clone size: .; V gene: TRBV4-1; J gene: TRBJ2-7
CDR3 DNA: TGTGCCAGCAGCTTCACCGGAGGAGCGGGGGCCACCAGGGACCAGTACTTC; CDR3 protein: CASSFTGGAGATRDQYF; D gene: TRBD2; clone size: few; V gene: TRBV7-6; J gene: TRBJ2-5
CDR3 DNA: TGCGCCAGCAGCTTAGGAGGGAATGAGCAGTTCTTC; CDR3 protein: CASSLGGNEQFF; D gene: .; clone size: .; V gene: TRBV5-1; J gene: TRBJ2-1
CDR3 DNA: TGTGCCAGCAGTGAATGGGAGATTACGCCCCAGCATTTT; CDR3 protein: CASSEWEITPQHF; D gene: .; clone size: .; V gene: TRBV2; J gene: TRBJ1-5
CDR3 DNA: TGTGCCAGCAGTTTAAGTGGGGGGGCGAGGGAGCAGTTCTTC; CDR3 protein: CASSLSGGAREQFF; D gene: .; clone size: few; V gene: TRBV27; J gene: TRBJ2-1